Each of the 5 T cell receptor beta chains below was sequenced from the same sample in a study of spatial heterogeneity in lung cancer. Broader study findings: Counts of expanded intratumoral alpha and beta TCRs tracked tumor mutation counts.

MiXCR was run by TCRdb on the 5' RACE reads, yielding one entry per CDR3 protein. Here the sample spans about 17,000 distinct CDR3 sequences, around 6.2% being singletons. These receptors' antigens are unknown. The time point: sample taken at primary tumor resection. The specimen comprised lung tumor tissue, sampled at surgery. The receptor source for this set is a male donor with early-stage non-small cell lung cancer.

Details on this clonotype: This beta chain slipped into a library made for alpha chains as a stray read, so its size is not meaningful. The chain links TRBV10-3 to TRBJ1-6; D gene uncertain. The CDR3 runs 16 residues. The germline CDR1 and CDR2 sequences are ENHRY and SYGVKD. V lost 2 bases, J lost 5 bases, and 13 bases lay in between. CDR3 residues: CAISEGVANHNSPLHF. The CDR3, as DNA: TGTGCCATCAGTGAGGGGGTCGCCAACCATAATTCACCCCTCCACTTT.

This clonotype was counted ten times or more. Since it is a stray read in a library aimed at alpha chains, this beta chain has a size that is not meaningful. The chain has TRBV3-1 and TRBJ2-1, with a possible D match to TRBD2 (6 bases). The CDR3 spans 15 residues. The germline CDR1 and CDR2 sequences are LGHDT and YNNKEL (reference sequence). The V and J ends lost 1 base and 2 bases respectively, with 9 bases between them. The CDR3: CASSQGPGAYNEQFF. DNA of the CDR3: TGTGCCAGCAGCCAAGGTCCGGGAGCCTACAATGAGCAGTTCTTC.

Ten or more counts support this clonotype. Being off target in a library aimed at alpha chains, this beta chain has a size of little meaning. The chain links TRBV11-2 to TRBJ2-1; no reliable D call. Germline V CDR1 and CDR2: SGHAT, FQNNGV. The V gene lost 4 bases and the J gene lost 4 bases, with 8 bases spanning the gap. The CDR3 contains 13 residues. Here the CDR3 reads CASSSARYNEQFF. Here the CDR3 DNA reads TGTGCCAGCAGCTCAGCTAGGTACAATGAGCAGTTCTTC.

This clonotype has ten or more counts. This beta chain turned up in a library designed for alpha chains; as an off-target read, its abundance says little. The V and J genes are TRBV20-1 and TRBJ1-2; D gene unclear. This CDR3 has 14 residues. CDR1 is DFQATT and CDR2 is SNEGSKA in the germline V gene (reference sequence). V lost 2 bases, J lost 2 bases, and 12 bases lay in between. In DNA form, the CDR3 reads TGCAGTGCTAGAACCTCCGGGGTCAACTATGGCTACACCTTC. This encodes CSARTSGVNYGYTF.

In this sample, this clonotype turned up many times. This beta chain is off target for a library built for alpha chains, so its abundance means little. The gene calls are TRBV4-1 and TRBJ2-3, with 8 positions matching TRBD2. The germline gives CDR1 MGHRA, CDR2 YSYEKL. With 3 bases clipped from V and 1 base from J, the junction kept 0 bases outside the gene matches. The CDR3 extends over 14 amino acids. The CDR3 bases are TGCGCCAGCAGCCAGCGGGAGGGCACAGATACGCAGTATTTT. Amino acids: CASSQREGTDTQYF.